These T cell receptor beta chains were read from a single sample in a study of blood T cells in healthy people across ages. TCRdb re-analysed the 5' RACE reads in MiXCR, keeping a single row per CDR3 protein. In the table there are hundreds of thousands of distinct CDR3 sequences, less than 25% of which are singletons. This same sample was also part of a study on T cells of mothers and their children.

The sequenced material came from blood. These receptor sequences come from a boy between 10 and 17 years old in good health. CDR3s include the opening cysteine and the closing phenylalanine or tryptophan. The order of the fields is clone size, D gene, J gene, V gene, CDR3 protein, CDR3 DNA. A D gene is named only where the DNA matches it firmly. The size entry is marked missing in some rows and otherwise reads once, few, many or a size class.

abundance: -
d_gene: -
j_gene: TRBJ2-1
v_gene: TRBV12-3/TRBV12-4
CDR3aa: CASSSEGRLSYNEQFF
CDR3nt: TGTGCCAGCAGTTCGGAGGGGCGCCTTTCCTACAATGAGCAGTTCTTC

abundance: many
d_gene: -
j_gene: TRBJ2-1
v_gene: TRBV10-3
CDR3aa: CAISESIGRNEQFF
CDR3nt: TGTGCCATCAGTGAGTCGATAGGTCGGAATGAGCAGTTCTTC

abundance: -
d_gene: TRBD1
j_gene: TRBJ2-7
v_gene: TRBV20-1
CDR3aa: CSARSRDREFYEQYF
CDR3nt: TGCAGTGCTAGAAGCCGGGACAGAGAGTTCTACGAGCAGTACTTC

abundance: few
d_gene: -
j_gene: TRBJ2-3
v_gene: TRBV7-2
CDR3aa: CASSLYEGFRSDTQYF
CDR3nt: TGTGCCAGCAGCTTATATGAGGGGTTCCGGTCAGATACGCAGTATTTT

abundance: -
d_gene: -
j_gene: TRBJ2-1
v_gene: TRBV11-2
CDR3aa: CASSLGRSGQGWNEQFF
CDR3nt: TGTGCCAGCAGCTTAGGACGTTCCGGGCAGGGGTGGAATGAGCAGTTCTTC

abundance: -
d_gene: -
j_gene: TRBJ2-1
v_gene: TRBV29-1
CDR3aa: CSVEGAGIGYNEQFF
CDR3nt: TGCAGCGTTGAAGGGGCGGGGATCGGGTACAATGAGCAGTTCTTC

abundance: -
d_gene: TRBD2
j_gene: TRBJ2-1
v_gene: TRBV29-1
CDR3aa: CSVDRASGRNEQFF
CDR3nt: TGCAGCGTTGATCGGGCTAGCGGGCGCAATGAGCAGTTCTTC

abundance: -
d_gene: TRBD1
j_gene: TRBJ2-2
v_gene: TRBV15
CDR3aa: CATSRAPGQSNTGELFF
CDR3nt: TGTGCCACCAGCCGGGCCCCGGGACAGAGTAACACCGGGGAGCTGTTTTTT

abundance: -
d_gene: TRBD1
j_gene: TRBJ2-7
v_gene: TRBV4-1
CDR3aa: CASSQATGVRFYEQYF
CDR3nt: TGCGCCAGCAGCCAGGCTACAGGGGTCCGTTTTTACGAGCAGTACTTC

abundance: few
d_gene: -
j_gene: TRBJ1-5
v_gene: TRBV6-5
CDR3aa: CASRGGDYQPQHF
CDR3nt: TGTGCCAGCAGAGGTGGGGATTATCAGCCCCAGCATTTT

abundance: few
d_gene: -
j_gene: TRBJ2-7
v_gene: TRBV29-1
CDR3aa: CSVVPSSYEQYF
CDR3nt: TGCAGCGTTGTACCTTCTTCCTACGAGCAGTACTTC

abundance: few
d_gene: TRBD2
j_gene: TRBJ2-1
v_gene: TRBV9
CDR3aa: CASSVVGSGGAYEQFF
CDR3nt: TGTGCCAGCAGCGTAGTCGGTAGCGGGGGGGCATATGAGCAGTTCTTC

abundance: few
d_gene: TRBD2
j_gene: TRBJ2-5
v_gene: TRBV10-3
CDR3aa: CAISRTSGRARETQYF
CDR3nt: TGTGCCATCAGCAGGACTAGCGGGAGGGCCAGAGAGACCCAGTACTTC

abundance: -
d_gene: -
j_gene: TRBJ2-2
v_gene: TRBV11-2
CDR3aa: CASSLASGSNTGELFF
CDR3nt: TGTGCCAGCAGCTTAGCGAGCGGATCGAACACCGGGGAGCTGTTTTTT

abundance: -
d_gene: TRBD1
j_gene: TRBJ2-5
v_gene: TRBV7-2
CDR3aa: CASSHIQGYEETQYF
CDR3nt: TGTGCCAGCAGCCACATACAGGGGTATGAAGAGACCCAGTACTTC

abundance: -
d_gene: TRBD1
j_gene: TRBJ1-2
v_gene: TRBV6-1
CDR3aa: CAGGITGGLYGYTF
CDR3nt: TGTGCCGGAGGTATCACAGGGGGTCTCTATGGCTACACCTTC

abundance: -
d_gene: -
j_gene: TRBJ1-3
v_gene: TRBV4-2
CDR3aa: CASGQDVAEGTAIYF
CDR3nt: TGTGCCAGCGGCCAAGACGTAGCGGAGGGTACGGCCATATATTTT

abundance: few
d_gene: -
j_gene: TRBJ2-1
v_gene: TRBV7-9
CDR3aa: CASSLSSADEQFF
CDR3nt: TGTGCCAGCAGCTTATCAAGTGCCGATGAGCAGTTCTTC

abundance: -
d_gene: TRBD1
j_gene: TRBJ2-6
v_gene: TRBV7-9
CDR3aa: CASSVTGEGLSGANVLTF
CDR3nt: TGTGCCAGCAGCGTGACAGGGGAAGGACTCTCTGGGGCCAACGTCCTGACTTTC

abundance: -
d_gene: TRBD1
j_gene: TRBJ1-2
v_gene: TRBV28
CDR3aa: CASSATGTGSYGYTF
CDR3nt: TGTGCCAGCAGTGCGACCGGGACAGGAAGCTATGGCTACACCTTC

abundance: many
d_gene: -
j_gene: TRBJ1-2
v_gene: TRBV6-6
CDR3aa: CASSYIGPNGYTF
CDR3nt: TGTGCCAGCAGTTACATAGGGCCTAATGGCTACACCTTC

abundance: few
d_gene: -
j_gene: TRBJ1-4
v_gene: TRBV18
CDR3aa: CASSPQVREKLFF
CDR3nt: TGTGCCAGCTCACCACAGGTTCGCGAAAAACTGTTTTTT

abundance: -
d_gene: -
j_gene: TRBJ1-1
v_gene: TRBV12-3/TRBV12-4
CDR3aa: CASSDAGLYTEAFF
CDR3nt: TGTGCCAGCAGTGATGCCGGACTATACACTGAAGCTTTCTTT

abundance: -
d_gene: TRBD2
j_gene: TRBJ2-1
v_gene: TRBV4-3
CDR3aa: CASSQASGADNEQFF
CDR3nt: TGCGCCAGCAGCCAGGCTAGCGGGGCCGACAATGAGCAGTTCTTC

abundance: -
d_gene: -
j_gene: TRBJ2-5
v_gene: TRBV20-1
CDR3aa: CSARDLETYQETQYF
CDR3nt: TGCAGTGCTAGAGATCTGGAAACGTACCAAGAGACCCAGTACTTC

abundance: -
d_gene: TRBD1
j_gene: TRBJ2-1
v_gene: TRBV12-3/TRBV12-4
CDR3aa: CASIPRGQVYNEQFF
CDR3nt: TGTGCCAGCATACCCAGAGGACAGGTGTACAATGAGCAGTTCTTC

abundance: -
d_gene: TRBD2
j_gene: TRBJ2-7
v_gene: TRBV5-1
CDR3aa: CASSQPLAGDVEQYF
CDR3nt: TGCGCCAGCAGCCAACCACTAGCGGGGGATGTCGAGCAGTACTTC

abundance: few
d_gene: TRBD2
j_gene: TRBJ2-2
v_gene: TRBV10-2
CDR3aa: CASKTSGNLGELFF
CDR3nt: TGCGCCAGTAAGACTAGCGGGAATCTCGGGGAGCTGTTTTTT

abundance: -
d_gene: TRBD1
j_gene: TRBJ2-7
v_gene: TRBV24-1
CDR3aa: CATSDPGTGKDEQYF
CDR3nt: TGTGCCACCAGTGATCCCGGGACAGGGAAGGACGAGCAGTACTTC

abundance: few
d_gene: -
j_gene: TRBJ2-1
v_gene: TRBV20-1
CDR3aa: CSARVSPSNEQFF
CDR3nt: TGCAGTGCTAGAGTTTCCCCTAGCAATGAGCAGTTCTTC

abundance: -
d_gene: TRBD2
j_gene: TRBJ2-4
v_gene: TRBV12-3/TRBV12-4
CDR3aa: CASSSGTSFLDIQYF
CDR3nt: TGTGCCAGCAGTTCCGGGACTAGCTTTTTAGACATTCAGTACTTC

abundance: -
d_gene: -
j_gene: TRBJ1-3
v_gene: TRBV5-1
CDR3aa: CASSLAGPRAGNTIYF
CDR3nt: TGCGCCAGCAGCTTGGCCGGGCCGCGGGCTGGAAACACCATATATTTT

abundance: -
d_gene: -
j_gene: TRBJ1-3
v_gene: TRBV15
CDR3aa: CATSRDIRNTIYF
CDR3nt: TGTGCCACCAGCAGAGATATCCGAAACACCATATATTTT